The clone carrying this T cell receptor (beta chain) has a handful of counts. Germline V gene lookup returns CDR1 SGHDN and CDR2 FVKESK. Deletions cut 4 bases from V and 10 bases from J, with 14 bases between. This CDR3 is built from 13 residues. This entry comes from a study of blood T cell repertoires in COVID-19. Sequencing used immunoSEQ multiplex PCR; TCRdb keeps in-frame clones, though not all of them. This table has 30,000 to 40,000 clones, about 87% appearing once. The rearrangement links TRBV14 to TRBJ2-1; tentative D call: TRBD1 (6 bases). Sequencing input: peripheral blood. The source is a man between 65 and 85 years old with acute or convalescent COVID-19. The CDR3 DNA is TGTGCCAGCAGCCGATTGGACAGTAACGAGCAGTTCTTC. Residues: CASSRLDSNEQFF. Looking up the rest from reference TRBV14 and TRBJ2-1 gives the full variable domain: EAGVTQFPSHSVIEKGQTVTLRCDPISGHDNLYWYRRVMGKEIKFLLHFVKESKQDESGMPNNRFLAERTGGTYSTLKVQPAELEDSGVYFCASSRLDSNEQFFGPGTRLTVL.